Described below is a single TCR beta chain sequence and its context. No cognate antigen has been identified for it. No per-base quality is available; no much larger clone lies one base away. The protocol used for the library was 5' RACE. The sequencing machine was a NextSeq 500. To allow correction of PCR and sequencing errors, the TCR library protocol tagged every TCR cDNA molecule with a unique molecular identifier. In the original analysis: TCR identification, UMI-based error correction and CDR3 extraction were performed with Decombinator tools. TCRs above a frequency of 2 per 1,000, corresponding to the top 1% of the tumor frequency distribution, were defined as expanded. Rényi diversity was computed with the R vegan package after subsampling each repertoire 100 times to 5,000 TCRs. To build CDR3 similarity networks, amino acid triplet string-kernel similarity was used, and CDR3s were connected when their pairwise similarity was above 0.82. TCRdb reran the public reads through fastp at Q25 and MiXCR, keeping productive beta chains. CDR3 protein duplicates are merged, each entry listing the most common genes and DNA. Here the V and J calls rest on TCRdb's processing, not on the authors' analysis. The sample table records around 110,000 distinct CDR3 sequences; 9% to 15% of these occur just once. The top ten hold roughly 15% of the sample.

This sample was taken from a study of spatial heterogeneity in lung cancer (dated 2019 in TCRdb). Study-level background: The donors were more than 60 patients from the lung TRACERx cohort who had early-stage, untreated non-small cell lung cancer. Follow-up PBMC samples were sequenced whenever available, with the median time to follow-up being two to three years after resection. More beta-chain than alpha-chain transcripts were consistently detected, likely reflecting higher beta-chain transcript abundance. In the raw uncorrected reads, each unique combination of TCR and UMI appeared more than ten times on average. In non-small cell lung cancer, the study made a quantitative comparison of TCR alpha and beta repertoires among multiple tumor regions, matched nontumor lung and blood. Nonsynonymous mutation counts, determined by whole-exome sequencing of tumor tissue, were related to features of the TCR repertoire. Both alpha and beta chains were TCR-sequenced in samples taken at surgery, namely 220 tumor regions, around 70 matched nontumor lung samples and about 58 PBMC samples.

The time point label, as the study defines it: blood at routine non-recurrence follow-up after resection. Whole RNA extracted from tumor and nontumor lung tissue, or from cryopreserved PBMC samples, was used for TCR sequencing without cell sorting. Patients were selected for TCR sequencing only if sufficient RNA was available from at least two tumor regions. Overall study outcomes, separate from this receptor: Confirming at a functional level the hypothesis that regional TCRs recognize regional mutations was considered to require additional single-cell paired TCR alpha and beta sequencing. Only approximately 13 patients were included in the comparisons of baseline and follow-up blood repertoires. Ubiquitous expanded tumor TCRs were found in blood more often at tumor resection than at routine follow-up.

This TCR was recovered from a male donor with early-stage non-small cell lung cancer. This sample comprised PBMCs, obtained at follow-up.

This receptor has the CDR3 CASSQDGRGGKNEQFF. Here is the DNA: TGTGCCAGCAGCCAAGATGGGCGGGGGGGCAAAAATGAGCAGTTCTTC. The V and J genes are TRBV14 and TRBJ2-1, and 9 junction bases match TRBD2. The CDR3 runs 16 amino acids, cysteine and phenylalanine included. This entry keeps only the CDR3 DNA: 48 bases, framed from base 1. The junction shows trimming of 0 bases on V and 7 bases on J, and the gene matches do not reach 7 bases of it. Sequences SGHDN (CDR1) and FVKESK (CDR2) are obtained from the germline V gene.